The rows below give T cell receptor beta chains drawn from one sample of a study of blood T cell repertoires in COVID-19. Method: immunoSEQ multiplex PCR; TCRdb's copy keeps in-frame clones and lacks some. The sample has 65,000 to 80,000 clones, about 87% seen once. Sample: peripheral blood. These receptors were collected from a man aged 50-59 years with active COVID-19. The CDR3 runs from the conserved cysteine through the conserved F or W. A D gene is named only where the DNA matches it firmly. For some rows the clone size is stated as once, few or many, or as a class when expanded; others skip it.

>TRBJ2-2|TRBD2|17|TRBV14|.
CASSHWTSGKNTGELFF
TGTGCCAGCAGCCACTGGACTAGCGGGAAAAACACCGGGGAGCTGTTTTTT
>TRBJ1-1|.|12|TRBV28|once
CASSLNYNTAFF
TGTGCCAGCAGTTTAAACTATAACACAGCTTTCTTT
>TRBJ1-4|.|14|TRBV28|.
CASNDDRTRGKLFF
TGTGCCAGCAATGATGACAGGACCCGTGGAAAACTGTTTTTT
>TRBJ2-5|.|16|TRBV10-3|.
CAISVGIGDLQETQYF
TGTGCCATCAGTGTAGGAATCGGGGATCTACAAGAGACCCAGTACTTC
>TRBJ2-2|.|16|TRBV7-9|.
CASSLLGRGLTGELFF
TGTGCCAGCAGCTTATTAGGGCGGGGGCTCACCGGGGAGCTGTTTTTT
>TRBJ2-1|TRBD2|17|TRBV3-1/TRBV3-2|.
CASSLGLAGIGRSEQFF
TGTGCCAGCAGCCTGGGACTAGCGGGGATAGGGCGTTCTGAGCAGTTCTTC
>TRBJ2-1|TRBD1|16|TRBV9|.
CASSVGQGVAYNEQFF
TGTGCCAGCAGCGTAGGACAGGGAGTAGCCTACAATGAGCAGTTCTTC
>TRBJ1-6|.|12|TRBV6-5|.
CASAGYNSPLHF
TGTGCCAGCGCGGGGTATAATTCACCCCTCCACTTT
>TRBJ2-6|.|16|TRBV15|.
CATSRDLGGGANVLTF
TGTGCCACCAGCAGAGACCTCGGAGGAGGGGCCAACGTCCTGACTTTC
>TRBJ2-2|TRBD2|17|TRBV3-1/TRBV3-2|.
CASSQDQSREGTGELFF
TGTGCCAGCAGCCAAGATCAATCCAGGGAGGGCACCGGGGAGCTGTTTTTT
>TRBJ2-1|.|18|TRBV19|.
CASSPGRSDGGSYNEQFF
TGTGCCAGTAGTCCCGGTAGAAGCGACGGGGGCTCCTACAATGAGCAGTTCTTC
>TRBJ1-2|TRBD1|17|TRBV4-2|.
CASSQEIHRGRVIGYTF
TGTGCCAGCAGCCAAGAAATCCACAGGGGGCGTGTAATTGGCTACACCTTC
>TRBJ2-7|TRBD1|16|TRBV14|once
CASSLGQGVYSYEQYF
TGTGCCAGCAGCCTAGGACAGGGGGTCTACTCCTACGAGCAGTACTTC
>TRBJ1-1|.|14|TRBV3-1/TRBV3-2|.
CASSQGLLNTEAFF
TGTGCCAGCAGCCAAGGACTCCTGAACACTGAAGCTTTCTTT
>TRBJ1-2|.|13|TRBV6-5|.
CASSSAFHYGYTF
TGTGCCAGCAGTTCCGCGTTTCACTATGGCTACACCTTC
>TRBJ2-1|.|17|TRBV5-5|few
CASSSPSVGGSYNEQFF
TGTGCCAGCAGCTCTCCCTCTGTGGGGGGCTCCTACAATGAGCAGTTCTTC
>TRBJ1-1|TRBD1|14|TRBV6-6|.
CASTSQDRAGEAFF
TGTGCCAGCACAAGTCAGGACAGGGCAGGGGAAGCTTTCTTT
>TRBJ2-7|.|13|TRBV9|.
CASSVGTRDEQYF
TGTGCCAGCAGCGTAGGGACAAGGGATGAGCAGTACTTC
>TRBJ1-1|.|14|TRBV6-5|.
CASHGGAVNTEAFF
TGTGCCAGTCACGGCGGGGCGGTGAACACTGAAGCTTTCTTT
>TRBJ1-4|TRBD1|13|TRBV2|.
CASTRDRNEKLFF
TGTGCCAGCACGAGGGACAGAAATGAAAAACTGTTTTTT
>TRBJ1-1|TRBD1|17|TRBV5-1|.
CASSSGTARAMNTEAFF
TGCGCCAGCAGCTCAGGGACAGCCCGGGCAATGAACACTGAAGCTTTCTTT
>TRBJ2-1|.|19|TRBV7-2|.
CASSLVSLVGRGHKSEQFF
TGTGCCAGCAGCTTAGTCTCGCTTGTCGGGCGGGGGCACAAATCTGAGCAGTTCTTC
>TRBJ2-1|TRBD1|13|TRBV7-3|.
CASSFNTGGEQFF
TGTGCCAGCAGCTTTAATACAGGGGGTGAGCAGTTCTTC
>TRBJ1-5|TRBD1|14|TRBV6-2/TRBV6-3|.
CASSRTGINQPQHF
TGTGCCAGCAGTCGGACAGGGATAAATCAGCCCCAGCATTTT
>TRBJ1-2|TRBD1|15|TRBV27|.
CASSPSTGNRYGYTF
TGTGCCAGCAGTCCGTCGACAGGGAATCGATATGGCTACACCTTC
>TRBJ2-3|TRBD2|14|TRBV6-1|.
CASSEAPAGDAQYF
TGTGCCAGCAGTGAAGCGCCAGCGGGAGACGCGCAGTATTTT
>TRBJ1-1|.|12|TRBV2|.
CASRLGGVEAFF
TGTGCCAGCAGGCTAGGGGGGGTTGAAGCTTTCTTT
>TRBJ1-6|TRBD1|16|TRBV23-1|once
CASSQLPTGDNSPLHF
TGCGCCAGCAGTCAATTACCGACAGGGGATAATTCACCCCTCCACTTT
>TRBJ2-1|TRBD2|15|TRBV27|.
CASGFLAGVYNEQFF
TGTGCCAGCGGATTCCTAGCGGGGGTCTACAATGAGCAGTTCTTC
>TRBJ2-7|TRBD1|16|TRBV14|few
CASSQDSGQFSYEQYF
TGTGCCAGCAGCCAAGATTCGGGACAGTTCTCCTACGAGCAGTACTTC
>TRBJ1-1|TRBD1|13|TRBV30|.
CAWTRTGNTEAFF
TGTGCCTGGACACGGACAGGGAACACTGAAGCTTTCTTT
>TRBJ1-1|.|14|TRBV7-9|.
CASSHQTMNTEAFF
TGTGCCAGCAGTCACCAGACTATGAACACTGAAGCTTTCTTT
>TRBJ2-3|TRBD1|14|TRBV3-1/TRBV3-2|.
CASSPQTGADTQYF
TGTGCCAGCAGCCCCCAGACAGGGGCAGATACGCAGTATTTT
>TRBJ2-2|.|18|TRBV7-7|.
CASSLEPPHGVVAGELFF
TGTGCTAGCAGCTTAGAACCCCCCCACGGGGTGGTCGCGGGGGAGCTGTTTTTT
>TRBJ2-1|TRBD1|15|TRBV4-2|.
CASSQATGGYNEQFF
TGTGCCAGCAGCCAAGCGACAGGGGGCTACAATGAGCAGTTCTTC
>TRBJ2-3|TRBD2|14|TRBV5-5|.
CASSLAVGTDTQYF
TGTGCCAGCTCACTAGCGGTCGGCACAGATACGCAGTATTTT
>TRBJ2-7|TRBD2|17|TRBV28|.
CASSLIRSGDKSYEQYF
TGTGCCAGCAGTTTAATTAGGAGCGGGGATAAGTCCTACGAGCAGTACTTC
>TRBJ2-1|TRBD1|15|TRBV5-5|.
CASSPGTGATNEQFF
TGTGCCAGCAGTCCCGGGACAGGGGCCACCAATGAGCAGTTCTTC
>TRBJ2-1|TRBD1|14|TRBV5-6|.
CASSLGTGDNEQFF
TGTGCCAGCAGCCTAGGGACAGGGGACAATGAGCAGTTCTTC
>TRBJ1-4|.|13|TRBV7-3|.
CASSLRGGEKLFF
TGTGCCAGCAGCTTAAGGGGGGGTGAAAAACTGTTTTTT
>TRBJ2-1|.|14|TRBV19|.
CASNRAGEYNEQFF
TGTGCCAGTAACCGGGCAGGGGAGTACAATGAGCAGTTCTTC
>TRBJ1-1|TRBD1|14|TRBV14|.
CASSVRPGTGMAFF
TGTGCCAGCAGCGTACGTCCCGGGACAGGGATGGCTTTCTTT
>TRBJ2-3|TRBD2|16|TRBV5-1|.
CASSLARGGNTDTQYF
TGCGCCAGCAGCTTGGCCCGCGGGGGGAACACAGATACGCAGTATTTT
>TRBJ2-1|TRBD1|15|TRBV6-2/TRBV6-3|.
CASSYGLGTVNEQFF
TGTGCCAGCAGTTACGGACTTGGGACAGTTAATGAGCAGTTCTTC
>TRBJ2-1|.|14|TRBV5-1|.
CASSLAVSEDEQFF
TGCGCCAGCAGCTTGGCAGTTAGCGAGGATGAGCAGTTCTTC
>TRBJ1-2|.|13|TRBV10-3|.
CAISEKGDYGYTF
TGTGCCATCAGTGAGAAGGGAGACTATGGCTACACCTTC
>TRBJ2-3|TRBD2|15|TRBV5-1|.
CASSLGALAGDTQYF
TGCGCCAGCAGCTTGGGTGCACTAGCGGGAGATACGCAGTATTTT
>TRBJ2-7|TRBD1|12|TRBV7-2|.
CATRQGPYEQYF
TGTGCCACCAGACAGGGGCCCTACGAGCAGTACTTC
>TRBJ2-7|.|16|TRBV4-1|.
CASSQDPGSTSYEQYF
TGCGCCAGCAGCCAAGATCCCGGGAGCACCTCCTACGAGCAGTACTTC
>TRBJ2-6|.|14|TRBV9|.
CASSLAAGANVLTF
TGTGCCAGCAGCCTGGCGGCTGGGGCCAACGTCCTGACTTTC
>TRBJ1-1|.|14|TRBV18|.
CASSPPGGSTEAFF
TGTGCCAGCTCACCACCAGGGGGAAGCACTGAAGCTTTCTTT
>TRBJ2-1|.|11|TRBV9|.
CASSVGGEQFF
TGTGCCAGCAGCGTGGGAGGTGAGCAGTTCTTC
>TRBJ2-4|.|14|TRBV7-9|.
CASSPLGGRNIQYF
TGTGCCAGCAGCCCCTTAGGAGGGAGGAACATTCAGTACTTC
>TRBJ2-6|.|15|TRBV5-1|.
CASSSSHSGANVLTF
TGCGCCAGCAGCTCATCACACTCTGGGGCCAACGTCCTGACTTTC
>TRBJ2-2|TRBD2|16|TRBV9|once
CASSASGSSIAGELFF
TGTGCCAGCAGCGCTAGCGGGAGCAGTATCGCCGGGGAGCTGTTTTTT